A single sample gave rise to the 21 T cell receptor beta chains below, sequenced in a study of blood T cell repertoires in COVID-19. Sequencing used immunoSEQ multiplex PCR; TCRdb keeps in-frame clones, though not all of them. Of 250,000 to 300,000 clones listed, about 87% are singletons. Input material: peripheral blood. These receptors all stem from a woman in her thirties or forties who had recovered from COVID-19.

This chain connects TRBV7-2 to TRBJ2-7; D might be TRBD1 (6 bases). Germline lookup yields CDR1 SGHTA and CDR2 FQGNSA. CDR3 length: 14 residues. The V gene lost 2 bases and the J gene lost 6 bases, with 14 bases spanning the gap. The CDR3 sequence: CASSLRGRGFEQYF. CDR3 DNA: TGTGCCAGCAGCTTACGGGGCAGGGGATTCGAGCAGTACTTC.

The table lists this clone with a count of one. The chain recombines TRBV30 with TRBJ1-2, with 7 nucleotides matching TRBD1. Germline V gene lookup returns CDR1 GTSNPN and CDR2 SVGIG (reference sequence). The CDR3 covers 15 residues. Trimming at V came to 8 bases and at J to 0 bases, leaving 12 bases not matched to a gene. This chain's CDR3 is CAGRQFRGANYGYTF. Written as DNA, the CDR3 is TGTGCCGGCCGACAGTTCAGGGGGGCTAACTATGGCTACACCTTC.

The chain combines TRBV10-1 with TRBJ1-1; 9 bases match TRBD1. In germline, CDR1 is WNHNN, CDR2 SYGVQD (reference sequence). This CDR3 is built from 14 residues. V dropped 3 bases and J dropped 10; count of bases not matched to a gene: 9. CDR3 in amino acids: CASSEVQGAGGAFF. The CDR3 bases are TGCGCCAGCAGTGAAGTACAGGGGGCAGGAGGAGCTTTCTTT.

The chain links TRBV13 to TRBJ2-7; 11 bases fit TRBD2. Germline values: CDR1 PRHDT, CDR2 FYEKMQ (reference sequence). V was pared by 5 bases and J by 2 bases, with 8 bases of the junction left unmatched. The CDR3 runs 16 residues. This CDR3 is CASSPRGLADAYEQYF. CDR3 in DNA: TGTGCCAGCAGCCCTAGGGGACTAGCGGATGCCTACGAGCAGTACTTC. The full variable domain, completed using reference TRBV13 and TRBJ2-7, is AAGVIQSPRHLIKEKRETATLKCYPIPRHDTVYWYQQGPGQDPQFLISFYEKMQSDKGSIPDRFSAQQFSDYHSELNMSSLELGDSALYFCASSPRGLADAYEQYFGPGTRLTVT.

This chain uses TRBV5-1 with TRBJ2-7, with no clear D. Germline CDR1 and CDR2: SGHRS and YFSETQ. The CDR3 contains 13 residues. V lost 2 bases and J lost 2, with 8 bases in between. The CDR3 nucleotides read TGCGCCAGCAGCTTTGGCAGAACCTACGAGCAGTACTTC. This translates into CASSFGRTYEQYF.

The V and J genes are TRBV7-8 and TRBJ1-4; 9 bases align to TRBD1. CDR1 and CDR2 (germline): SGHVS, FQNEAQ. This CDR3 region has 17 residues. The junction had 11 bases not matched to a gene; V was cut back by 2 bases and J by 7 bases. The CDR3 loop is CASSLLGTGHVGEKLFF. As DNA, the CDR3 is TGTGCCAGCAGCTTATTAGGGACAGGGCATGTCGGTGAAAAACTGTTTTTT.

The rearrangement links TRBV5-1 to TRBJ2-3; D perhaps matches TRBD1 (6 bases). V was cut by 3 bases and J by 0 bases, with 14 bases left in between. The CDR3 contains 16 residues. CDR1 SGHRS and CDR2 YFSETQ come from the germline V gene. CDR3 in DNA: TGCGCCAGCAGCTCCAGGACAGTAATTAGCACAGATACGCAGTATTTT. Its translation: CASSSRTVISTDTQYF.

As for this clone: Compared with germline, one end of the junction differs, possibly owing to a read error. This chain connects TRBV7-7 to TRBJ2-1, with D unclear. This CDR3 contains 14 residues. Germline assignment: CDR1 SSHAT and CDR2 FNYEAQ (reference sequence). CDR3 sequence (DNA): TGTGCTAGCAGCTCGAGTGTACGGTACAATGAGCAGTTCTTC. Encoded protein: CASSSSVRYNEQFF.

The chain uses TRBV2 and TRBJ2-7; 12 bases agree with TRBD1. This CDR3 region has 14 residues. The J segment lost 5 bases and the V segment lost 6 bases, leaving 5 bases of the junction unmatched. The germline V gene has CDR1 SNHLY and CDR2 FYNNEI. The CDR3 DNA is TGTGCCAGCAGCTCCGGGACAGGGGGCCACGAGCAGTACTTC. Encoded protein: CASSSGTGGHEQYF.

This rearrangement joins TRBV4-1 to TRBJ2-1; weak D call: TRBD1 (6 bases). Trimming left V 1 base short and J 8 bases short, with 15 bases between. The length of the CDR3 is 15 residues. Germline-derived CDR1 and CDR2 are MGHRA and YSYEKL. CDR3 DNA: TGCGCCAGCAGCCAAGGGGGCAATACAGGGTATGAGCAGTTCTTC. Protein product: CASSQGGNTGYEQFF.

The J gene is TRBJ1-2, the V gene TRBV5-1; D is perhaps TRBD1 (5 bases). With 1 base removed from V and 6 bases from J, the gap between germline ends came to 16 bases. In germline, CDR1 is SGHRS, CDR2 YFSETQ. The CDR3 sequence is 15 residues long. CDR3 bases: TGCGCCAGCAGCTTGATTTCGGCAGGGAACGATGGCTACACCTTC. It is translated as CASSLISAGNDGYTF.

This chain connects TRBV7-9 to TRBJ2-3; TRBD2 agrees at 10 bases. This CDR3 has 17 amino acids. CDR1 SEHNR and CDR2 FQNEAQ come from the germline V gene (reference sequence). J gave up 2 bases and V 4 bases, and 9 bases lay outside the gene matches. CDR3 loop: CASSYTLAGAYTDTQYF. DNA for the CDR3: TGTGCCAGCAGCTACACTCTAGCGGGGGCCTACACAGATACGCAGTATTTT.

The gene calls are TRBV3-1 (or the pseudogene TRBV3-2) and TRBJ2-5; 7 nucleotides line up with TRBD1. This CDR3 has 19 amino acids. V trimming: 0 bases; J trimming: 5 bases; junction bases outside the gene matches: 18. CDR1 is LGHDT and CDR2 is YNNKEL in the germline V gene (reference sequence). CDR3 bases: TGTGCCAGCAGCCAAGATATAGGTACCGCCCGGGACAGTGGGGAGACCCAGTACTTC. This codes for CASSQDIGTARDSGETQYF.

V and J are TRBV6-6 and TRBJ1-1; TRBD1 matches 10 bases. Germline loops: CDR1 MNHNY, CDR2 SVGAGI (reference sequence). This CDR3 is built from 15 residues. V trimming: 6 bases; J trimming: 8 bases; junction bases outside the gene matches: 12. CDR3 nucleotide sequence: TGTGCCAGCAGGACCCGACAGGGGGCGAGGTTAGAAGCTTTCTTT. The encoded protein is CASRTRQGARLEAFF.

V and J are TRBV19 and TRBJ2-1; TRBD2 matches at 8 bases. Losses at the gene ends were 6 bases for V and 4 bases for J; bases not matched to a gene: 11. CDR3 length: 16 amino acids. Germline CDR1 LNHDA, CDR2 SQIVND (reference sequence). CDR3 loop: CASSRRGGPIYNEQFF. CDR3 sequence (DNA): TGTGCCAGTAGCCGCCGGGGGGGCCCTATTTACAATGAGCAGTTCTTC.

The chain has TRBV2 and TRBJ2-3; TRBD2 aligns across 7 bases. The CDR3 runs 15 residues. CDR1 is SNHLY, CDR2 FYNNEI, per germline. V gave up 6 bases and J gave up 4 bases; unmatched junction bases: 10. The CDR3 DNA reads TGTGCCAGCAGCGGACTAGAGGGACTTTCAGATACGCAGTATTTT. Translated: CASSGLEGLSDTQYF.

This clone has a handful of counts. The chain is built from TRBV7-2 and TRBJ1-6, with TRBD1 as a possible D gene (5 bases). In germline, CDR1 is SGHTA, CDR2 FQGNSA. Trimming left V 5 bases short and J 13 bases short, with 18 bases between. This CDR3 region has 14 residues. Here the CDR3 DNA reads TGTGCCAGCAGCCATGACAGAAATACACCTCCCCTCCACTTT. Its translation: CASSHDRNTPPLHF. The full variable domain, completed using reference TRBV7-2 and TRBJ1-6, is GAGVSQSPSNKVTEKGKDVELRCDPISGHTALYWYRQSLGQGLEFLIYFQGNSAPDKSGLPSDRFSAERTGGSVSTLTIQRTQQEDSAVYLCASSHDRNTPPLHFGNGTRLTVT.

CDR3 sequence (DNA): TGTGCCAGCAGTTTTCGGTCTAGCGGGGGCAACGAGCAGTACTTC. Amino acids: CASSFRSSGGNEQYF. The chain recombines TRBV28 with TRBJ2-7, with 10 bases matching TRBD2. J gave up 5 bases and V 3 bases, and 7 bases lay outside the gene matches. From germline, CDR1 is MDHEN and CDR2 SYDVKM. The CDR3 contains 15 residues.

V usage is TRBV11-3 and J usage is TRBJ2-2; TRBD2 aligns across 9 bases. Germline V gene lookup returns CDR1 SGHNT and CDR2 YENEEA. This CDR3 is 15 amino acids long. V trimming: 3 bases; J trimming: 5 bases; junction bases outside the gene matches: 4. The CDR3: CASSFSGGNTGELFF. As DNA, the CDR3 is TGTGCCAGCAGCTTTAGCGGGGGCAATACCGGGGAGCTGTTTTTT.

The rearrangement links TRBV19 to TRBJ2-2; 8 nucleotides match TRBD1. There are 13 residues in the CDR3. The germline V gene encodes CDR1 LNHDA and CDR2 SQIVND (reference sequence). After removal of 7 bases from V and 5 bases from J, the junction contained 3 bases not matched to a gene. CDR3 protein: CASMDRATGELFF. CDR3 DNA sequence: TGTGCCAGTATGGACAGGGCGACCGGGGAGCTGTTTTTT.

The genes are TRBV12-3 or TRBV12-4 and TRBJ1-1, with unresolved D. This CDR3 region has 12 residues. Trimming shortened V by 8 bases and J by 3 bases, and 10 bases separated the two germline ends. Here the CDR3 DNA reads TGTGCCAGCGGATATGGAGACACTGAAGCTTTCTTT. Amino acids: CASGYGDTEAFF.